Listed here are 19 T cell receptor beta chains from one sample, sequenced in a study of shared clonotypes between healthy human individuals. TCRdb's table, derived via immunoSEQ multiplex PCR, lists solely in-frame clones and lacks some. This repertoire shows a few hundred thousand clones, 50% to 80% found once; its top ten account for 8.5% to 14%. What was sequenced was memory CD4+ T cells sorted from blood. Subset: CD45RA-negative fraction. These receptors were obtained from a man aged 25 to 40 in good health.

The chain is built from TRBV12-5 and TRBJ2-2; D is undetermined. Trimming removed 5 bases from V and 2 bases from J, with 12 bases in between. CDR3 length: 15 residues. Germline CDR1 and CDR2: LGHNT and FRNRAP. The CDR3 reads CASGVANPNTGELFF. Here the CDR3 DNA reads TGTGCTAGTGGTGTAGCCAACCCAAACACCGGGGAGCTGTTTTTT.

The rearrangement joins TRBV9 to TRBJ2-5; 11 bases align to TRBD2. In germline, CDR1 is SGDLS, CDR2 YYNGEE. This CDR3 comprises 16 residues. V gave up 6 bases and J gave up 3 bases; unmatched junction bases: 10. CDR3 sequence: CASTPKWGLAEETQYF. The CDR3 DNA follows: TGTGCCAGCACCCCGAAATGGGGACTAGCGGAAGAGACCCAGTACTTC.

The V call is TRBV9, the J call TRBJ1-2; no clear D gene. Germline assignment: CDR1 SGDLS and CDR2 YYNGEE. Trimming removed 0 bases at V and 7 bases at J, with 16 bases between. This CDR3 has 15 residues. CDR3 loop: CASSVEGIPGRGYTF. CDR3 bases: TGTGCCAGCAGCGTAGAAGGGATCCCTGGGCGTGGCTACACCTTC.

This clone was found once. This chain links TRBV4-1 with TRBJ2-3; TRBD2 matches 7 bases. The trim removed 4 bases at V and 4 bases at J, leaving 8 bases unmatched. The CDR3 has 15 amino acids. Germline-derived CDR1 and CDR2 are MGHRA and YSYEKL. CDR3 nucleotide sequence: TGCGCCAGCAGCCGAACAGCGGGGACGCCAGATACGCAGTATTTT. Translated: CASSRTAGTPDTQYF.

The chain joins TRBV5-8 to TRBJ1-5, with D perhaps TRBD1 (6 bases). This CDR3 spans 14 amino acids. The germline V gene has CDR1 SGHTS and CDR2 YDEGEE. V lost 4 bases to trimming and J lost 6 bases, with 14 bases between them. CDR3 residues: CASSTNRGRQPQHF. CDR3 in DNA: TGTGCCAGCAGCACAAACCGGGGGCGTCAGCCCCAGCATTTT.

The CDR3 reads CASKMGGGAKNIQYF. The CDR3, as DNA: TGTGCCAGCAAAATGGGCGGGGGGGCCAAAAACATTCAGTACTTC. The J gene is TRBJ2-4, the V gene TRBV2, with TRBD2 matching over 8 bases. Per the germline V gene, CDR1 is SNHLY and CDR2 is FYNNEI. Germline trimming cut 7 bases from V and 1 base from J; bases unmatched to any gene: 6. The CDR3 is made up of 15 amino acids.

The rearrangement joins TRBV18 to TRBJ2-1; the D gene could be TRBD1 or TRBD2 (5 bases each). Looked up from germline, CDR1 is KGHSH and CDR2 is LQKENI. The length of the CDR3 is 15 residues. V lost 4 bases, J lost 3 bases, and 13 bases lay in between. CDR3 loop: CASSLPGPSYNEQFF. DNA of the CDR3: TGTGCCAGCTCACTACCGGGACCGAGCTACAATGAGCAGTTCTTC. The full variable domain, completed using reference TRBV18 and TRBJ2-1, is NAGVMQNPRHLVRRRGQEARLRCSPMKGHSHVYWYRQLPEEGLKFMVYLQKENIIDESGMPKERFSAEFPKEGPSILRIQQVVRGDSAAYFCASSLPGPSYNEQFFGPGTRLTVL.

V usage is TRBV5-1 and J usage is TRBJ2-2; 7 bases line up with TRBD1. The junction had 12 bases not matched to a gene; V was cut back by 3 bases and J by 4 bases. This CDR3 is built from 17 residues. Germline V lookup: CDR1 SGHRS, CDR2 YFSETQ. CDR3 protein: CASSYLDRSMVTGELFF. CDR3 sequence (DNA): TGCGCCAGCAGCTATTTGGACAGGTCCATGGTCACCGGGGAGCTGTTTTTT.

This chain joins TRBV28 and TRBJ2-5; D might be TRBD1 (7 bases). V lost 6 bases, J lost 5 bases, and 13 bases lay in between. Germline CDR1 and CDR2: MDHEN and SYDVKM. CDR3 size: 13 residues. CDR3 nucleotide sequence: TGTGCCAGCAGGGAGGGGGCTGAGGAGACCCAGTACTTC. Amino acid sequence: CASREGAEETQYF.

The chain joins TRBV5-1 to TRBJ1-2, with 7 bases matching TRBD1. Trimming at V came to 2 bases and at J to 5 bases, leaving 9 bases not matched to a gene. The CDR3 extends over 15 amino acids. CDR1 is SGHRS, CDR2 YFSETQ, per germline. CDR3 protein: CASSLIPGTDYGYTF. In DNA form, the CDR3 reads TGCGCCAGCAGCTTAATACCTGGGACAGATTATGGCTACACCTTC.

The rearrangement uses TRBV11-2 and TRBJ2-7; D call uncertain. CDR3 length equals 12 residues. V lost 2 bases to trimming and J lost 9 bases, with 11 bases between them. In germline, CDR1 is SGHAT, CDR2 FQNNGV. The CDR3 coding sequence is TGTGCCAGCAGCTTACCCCCAGTCGGGCAGTACTTC. It codes for CASSLPPVGQYF.

Ten or more counts support this clone. The V and J genes are TRBV6-1 and TRBJ2-5, with D possibly being TRBD1 (6 bases). V was pared by 6 bases and J by 5 bases, with 7 bases between. Germline V CDR1 and CDR2: MNHNS, SASEGT. The CDR3 covers 11 residues. CDR3 coding DNA: TGTGCCAGCAGCACAGGGGAGACCCAGTACTTC. This encodes CASSTGETQYF.

Turning to this clone: Here the CDR3 omits its conserved ending phenylalanine or tryptophan, so a read error is the likely source. The chain joins TRBV10-3 to TRBJ1-2; tentatively, D is TRBD1 (5 bases). Germline lookup yields CDR1 ENHRY and CDR2 SYGVKD. The length of the CDR3 is 13 residues. V lost 7 bases, J lost 5 bases, and 14 bases lay in between. The CDR3 nucleotides are TGTGCCATCAAGCCCCAGGGTGGTTATGGCTACACCCTC. Its protein product is CAIKPQGGYGYTL.

This chain links TRBV19 with TRBJ2-1; D might be TRBD2 (5 bases). The CDR3 runs to 15 residues. CDR1 is LNHDA and CDR2 is SQIVND in the germline V gene (reference sequence). V lost 3 bases and J 3 bases, leaving 12 bases between the germline ends. CDR3 bases: TGTGCCAGTAGTATCCATAGCGCTTACTACAATGAGCAGTTCTTC. It translates to CASSIHSAYYNEQFF.

This chain connects TRBV5-4 to TRBJ2-3; 8 bases align to TRBD2. V was clipped by 4 bases and J by 2 bases; unmatched bases: 6. Germline CDR1 and CDR2: SGHNT and YYREEE (reference sequence). The CDR3 loop spans 15 amino acids. The CDR3 here is CASSQLAAHTDTQYF. DNA for the CDR3: TGTGCCAGCAGCCAACTAGCGGCCCACACAGATACGCAGTATTTT. The whole variable domain, filled in from reference TRBV5-4 and TRBJ2-3, reads ETGVTQSPTHLIKTRGQQVTLRCSSQSGHNTVSWYQQALGQGPQFIFQYYREEENGRGNFPPRFSGLQFPNYSSELNVNALELDDSALYLCASSQLAAHTDTQYFGPGTRLTVL.

V and J are TRBV9 and TRBJ2-7, with 8 positions matching TRBD2. V trimming: 3 bases; J trimming: 1 base; junction bases outside the gene matches: 12. Germline CDR1 is SGDLS and CDR2 is YYNGEE. This CDR3 comprises 17 residues. CDR3 loop: CASSGVLAGRFSYEQYF. CDR3 in DNA: TGTGCCAGCAGCGGCGTCCTAGCGGGCCGTTTTTCCTACGAGCAGTACTTC.

This chain connects TRBV7-9 to TRBJ1-5; D remains unclear. The CDR3 runs to 16 residues. V gave up 2 bases and J gave up 0 bases, with 11 bases separating them. The germline V gene has CDR1 SEHNR and CDR2 FQNEAQ (reference sequence). The CDR3: CASSLSRVNSNQPQHF. CDR3 bases: TGTGCCAGCAGCTTATCTAGAGTAAATAGCAATCAGCCCCAGCATTTT. Full variable domain (missing parts from reference TRBV7-9 and TRBJ1-5): DTGVSQNPRHKITKRGQNVTFRCDPISEHNRLYWYRQTLGQGPEFLTYFQNEAQLEKSRLLSDRFSAERPKGSFSTLEIQRTEQGDSAMYLCASSLSRVNSNQPQHFGDGTRLSIL.

The V call is TRBV5-6, the J call TRBJ2-1; 7 bases fit TRBD1. V shed 4 bases and J 6 bases; nucleotides not matched to a gene: 7. The germline gives CDR1 SGHDT, CDR2 YYEEEE. The CDR3 totals 14 residues. The CDR3 DNA is TGTGCCAGCAGCAGAAGACAGGGACCCAATGAGCAGTTCTTC. Its translation: CASSRRQGPNEQFF.

The J gene is TRBJ2-7, the V gene TRBV21-1; the listed D gene, TRBD2, was not tested against the DNA. TRBV21-1 is noted as a pseudogene. The CDR3 extends over 17 amino acids. The CDR3 DNA reads as TGTGCCAGCAGCAAAGCGATTAGCGGGAGTTCCGGCTACGAGCAGTACTTC. It specifies CASSKAISGSSGYEQYF.